A single sample is the source of the 10 T cell receptor beta chains below, sequenced in a study of blood T cell repertoires in COVID-19. Clones were read by immunoSEQ multiplex PCR, and TCRdb kept only the in-frame ones, dropping some. The repertoire includes about 370,000 clones, roughly nine tenths of them detected once, and roughly 1% sits in the top ten. Sequencing was done on a sample of PBMCs or T cells enriched from blood (not recorded which). Every receptor here comes from a man younger than 35 who had recovered from COVID-19.

This chain joins TRBV19 and TRBJ1-5, with D possibly being TRBD1 (5 bases). Germline-derived CDR1 and CDR2 are LNHDA and SQIVND (reference sequence). Trimming removed 3 bases from V and 6 bases from J, with 12 bases in between. This CDR3 has 14 residues. The CDR3 DNA sequence: TGTGCCAGTAGTATCAATCGCGGGGCTCAGCCCCAGCATTTT. As protein: CASSINRGAQPQHF.

This chain joins TRBV6-5 and TRBJ1-2; 8 bases match TRBD1. The germline V gene has CDR1 MNHEY and CDR2 SVGAGI. The J segment lost 4 bases and the V segment lost 6 bases, leaving 10 bases of the junction unmatched. The CDR3 runs 15 residues. In DNA, the CDR3 is TGTGCCAGCAGGGATAATACGGACAGGGCCTATGGCTACACCTTC. Encoded protein: CASRDNTDRAYGYTF.

This chain uses TRBV29-1 with TRBJ2-1; D is possibly TRBD2 (5 bases). The CDR3 spans 12 residues. Deletions cut 6 bases from V and 4 bases from J, with 10 bases between. Germline V gene data show CDR1 as SQVTM and CDR2 as ANQGSEA. The chain's CDR3 is CSVARTYNEQFF. CDR3 DNA: TGCAGCGTGGCGCGGACTTACAATGAGCAGTTCTTC.

The chain combines TRBV29-1 with TRBJ2-6; 9 positions agree with TRBD1. The CDR3 extends over 17 amino acids. V gave up 6 bases and J gave up 0 bases; unmatched junction bases: 9. The germline V gene has CDR1 SQVTM and CDR2 ANQGSEA. CDR3 in amino acids: CSVMDRGDSSGANVLTF. The CDR3 DNA reads TGCAGCGTCATGGACAGGGGCGATAGCTCTGGGGCCAACGTCCTGACTTTC.

The V call is TRBV7-2, the J call TRBJ2-2, with a possible D match to TRBD2 (6 bases). The V end was cut by 2 bases, the J end by 0 bases, with 16 bases between. This CDR3 has 18 residues. The germline gives CDR1 SGHTA, CDR2 FQGNSA. CDR3 DNA: TGTGCCAGCAGCTTATCCCCGACTAGGGCTTCGAACACCGGGGAGCTGTTTTTT. This sequence encodes CASSLSPTRASNTGELFF.

The gene calls are TRBV25-1 and TRBJ2-7; 8 nucleotides align to TRBD2. With V trimmed by 4 bases and J by 6 bases, 8 bases remained unmatched. This CDR3 region has 14 residues. CDR1 MGHDK and CDR2 SYGVNS come from the germline V gene. CDR3 nucleotides: TGTGCCAGCAGTGCAATGGACGGGAGGGCCGAGCAGTACTTC. Residues: CASSAMDGRAEQYF.

V is TRBV7-3 and J is TRBJ2-5; 8 positions match TRBD1. Germline lookup yields CDR1 SGHTA and CDR2 FQGTGA. CDR3 length: 13 amino acids. With 6 bases clipped from V and 5 bases from J, the junction kept 5 bases outside the gene matches. The DNA for the CDR3 is TGTGCCAGCAGTTCAGGGGGCTTGGAGACCCAGTACTTC. It translates to CASSSGGLETQYF.

The chain joins TRBV11-2 to TRBJ1-4; 8 bases map to TRBD1. V shed 6 bases, J shed 2 bases, and the junction held 5 bases outside the gene matches. This CDR3 contains 15 residues. CDR1 and CDR2 (germline): SGHAT, FQNNGV. The CDR3 loop is CASSQTGATNEKLFF. The CDR3 nucleotides are TGTGCCAGCAGTCAGACAGGGGCCACTAATGAAAAACTGTTTTTT. Together with reference TRBV11-2 and TRBJ1-4, the CDR3 gives the full variable domain: EAGVAQSPRYKIIEKRQSVAFWCNPISGHATLYWYQQILGQGPKLLIQFQNNGVVDDSQLPKDRFSAERLKGVDSTLKIQPAKLEDSAVYLCASSQTGATNEKLFFGSGTQLSVL.

The rearrangement uses TRBV10-3 and TRBJ1-2; no firm D call. CDR1 and CDR2 (germline): ENHRY, SYGVKD. V was pared by 6 bases and J by 8 bases, with 16 bases between. This CDR3 has 13 amino acids. The CDR3 nucleotides read TGTGCCATCAGAGCTGATCCTGTAAGCGGCTACACCTTC. It yields the protein CAIRADPVSGYTF.

This clone has only a few counts. J is TRBJ1-1 and V is TRBV15, with D possibly matching TRBD1 (5 bases). Germline CDR1 and CDR2: LNHNV and YYDKDF (reference sequence). This CDR3 comprises 17 residues. V lost 1 base and J lost 1, with 16 bases in between. The CDR3: CATSRVGALNQNTEAFF. The CDR3 DNA reads TGTGCCACCAGCAGAGTTGGGGCTTTAAATCAGAACACTGAAGCTTTCTTT.